This T cell receptor (beta chain) was captured by sequencing in a study of liver allograft versus peripheral blood T cells. Across the whole study: The authors compared T cell receptor repertoires in transplanted livers with recipients' peripheral blood repertoires. Whole-study results and caveats: Peripheral blood reportedly held T cell receptor repertoires that differed from those inside liver allografts.

This clonotype was seen at least ten times. Antigen: not known. At one of its ends the junction is not consistent with the germline gene, which may arise from a read error. One entry per CDR3 protein results from TCRdb running MiXCR on the reads. The data show fewer than 15,000 distinct CDR3 sequences, approximately 18% seen once. Per the germline V gene, CDR1 is MNHNS and CDR2 is SASEGT. The length of the CDR3 is 14 residues. The V gene is TRBV6-1, the J gene TRBJ2-7; 9 nucleotides align to TRBD1. The clonotype was recovered from a human patient who had a liver transplant. The T cells may come from the graft donor. DNA of the CDR3: TGTGCCAGCAGCGCGGGACAGGGCTCCTCGGTTAGGCACTTC. This encodes CASSAGQGSSVRHF.